The clone carrying this T cell receptor (beta chain) has ten or more counts. This specimen comes from a study of T-cell reconstitution after alpha-beta-depleted transplantation in children. The V end lost 7 bases, the J end lost 2 bases, and 17 bases lay between the germline ends. This CDR3 contains 15 residues. Preparing the TCRbeta library involved the use of unique molecular identifiers. TCRdb itself ran the PCR reads through MiXCR, one entry per CDR3 protein. Counted here are 65,000 to 75,000 distinct CDR3 sequences, 4.9% occurring once; the ten biggest clones make up approximately 20%. This chain links TRBV23-1 with TRBJ1-1; no clear D. TRBV23-1 is given ORF status, its function remaining uncertain. This clonotype was obtained from a boy in the first two years of life who had a stem cell transplant for acute myeloid leukemia, so the T cells may come from the graft donor. Sequencing was performed on PBMCs, mostly from graft donor cells, taken 180 days after TCRalphabeta/CD19-depleted stem cell transplant. CDR3 DNA: TGCGCCAGCATTCCAAGGGTGGCGAGCAACACTGAAGCTTTCTTT. This translates into CASIPRVASNTEAFF.